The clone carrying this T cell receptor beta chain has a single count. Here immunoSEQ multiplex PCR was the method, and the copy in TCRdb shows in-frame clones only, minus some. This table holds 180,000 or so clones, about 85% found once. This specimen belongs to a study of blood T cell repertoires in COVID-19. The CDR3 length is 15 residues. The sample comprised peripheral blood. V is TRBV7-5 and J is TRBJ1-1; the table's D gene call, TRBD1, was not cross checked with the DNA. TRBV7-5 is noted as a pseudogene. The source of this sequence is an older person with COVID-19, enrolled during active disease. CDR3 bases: TGTGCCAGAAGCTCAAACACAGGGATTTGTACTGAAGCTTTCTTT. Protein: CARSSNTGICTEAFF.